This entry lists 15 T cell receptor beta chains sequenced from one sample in a study of post-analysis software for immune sequencing data. Study-wide results and limits: Among roughly 5 TRBV segments more frequent in patients than controls were TRBV5-6, TRBV5-1 and TRBV20-1.

These receptors lack a known antigen. Unique-molecular-identifier-tagged TCR beta cDNA libraries were used. TCRdb redid the calling of the PCR reads with MiXCR, one entry per CDR3 protein. The table has about 770,000 distinct CDR3 sequences, around 42% seen once; the top ten hold roughly 5%. The sequenced material came from blood. The receptors stem from a girl aged 5 to 17 with multiple sclerosis.

This clonotype was detected only a few times. The J gene is TRBJ2-4, the V gene TRBV12-3 or TRBV12-4, with D hard to call. The CDR3 runs to 16 residues. V was shortened by 4 bases and J by 0 bases, with 13 bases between the two germline ends. The CDR3 DNA is TGTGCCAGCAGTTCCTGGGTGGATCAAGCCAAAAACATTCAGTACTTC. Encoded protein: CASSSWVDQAKNIQYF.

The chain has TRBV27 and TRBJ1-6, with D tentatively TRBD1 (6 bases). Germline lookup yields CDR1 MNHEY and CDR2 SMNVEV (reference sequence). Trimming cost V 5 bases and J 10 bases, with 9 bases left between them. This CDR3 has 12 residues. The CDR3 loop is CASSGRGSPLHF. In nucleotides, the CDR3 is TGTGCCAGCAGTGGCAGGGGCTCACCCCTCCACTTT.

The rearrangement uses TRBV10-2 and TRBJ2-5, with TRBD2 matching 14 bases. The CDR3 runs 18 residues. V shed 2 bases and J 2 bases; nucleotides not matched to a gene: 7. Germline CDR1 is WSHSY and CDR2 is SAAADI. This CDR3 is CASSELGLAGEGQETQYF. Written as DNA, the CDR3 is TGCGCCAGCAGTGAGCTGGGACTAGCGGGAGAGGGGCAAGAGACCCAGTACTTC.

This chain links TRBV10-2 with TRBJ2-7; 12 bases align to TRBD2. Germline V gives CDR1 WSHSY, CDR2 SAAADI. The CDR3 has 19 amino acids. Trimming cost V 3 bases and J 2 bases; bases outside gene matches: 14. The DNA for the CDR3 is TGCGCCAGCAGTGAACGAGGGGGACTAGCGGGCGGCCTCCCCTACGAGCAGTACTTC. Protein sequence: CASSERGGLAGGLPYEQYF.

This clonotype has just one count. The rearrangement links TRBV6-1 to TRBJ1-4; 9 nucleotides align to TRBD1. The CDR3 extends over 17 amino acids. The trim removed 2 bases at V and 8 bases at J, leaving 12 bases unmatched. Germline V gene data show CDR1 as MNHNS and CDR2 as SASEGT. The CDR3: CASSEWLPGQGMEKLFF. Written as DNA, the CDR3 is TGTGCCAGCAGTGAATGGTTGCCGGGACAGGGTATGGAAAAACTGTTTTTT.

V gene TRBV29-1 combines with J gene TRBJ2-4; the match to TRBD2 covers 10 bases. The J call is doubtful: the DNA matches TRBJ2-7 better. The CDR3 is 16 residues long. CDR1 SQVTM and CDR2 ANQGSEA come from the germline V gene. CDR3 DNA sequence: TGCAGCGTTCTCCAGTGGGGGACTAGCGAAACCCACGAGCAGTACTTC. Encoded protein: CSVLQWGTSETHEQYF.

The chain is built from TRBV12-3 or TRBV12-4 and TRBJ2-1, with D perhaps given as TRBD1 or TRBD2 (5 bases each). CDR3 length equals 14 residues. Deletions cut 8 bases from V and 6 bases from J, with 17 bases between. The CDR3 DNA reads as TGTGCCAGCCCCAACCGGGGCTCGGGCAATGAGCAGTTCTTC. Protein sequence: CASPNRGSGNEQFF.

The rearrangement joins TRBV20-1 to TRBJ2-5; either TRBD1 or TRBD2 may fit D (5 bases each). V was clipped by 6 bases and J by 6 bases, with 14 bases between them. CDR1 and CDR2 from the germline V gene are DFQATT and SNEGSKA (reference sequence). The CDR3 length is 12 residues. The CDR3: CSAQDEGKTQYF. The CDR3 DNA reads as TGCAGTGCCCAGGATGAGGGGAAGACCCAGTACTTC.

The genes are TRBV12-3 or TRBV12-4 and TRBJ2-3; unclear D gene. Trimming removed 6 bases at V and 7 bases at J, with 14 bases between. The CDR3 covers 13 residues. CDR3 residues: CASSPRLANTQYF. CDR3 bases: TGTGCCAGCAGCCCTAGACTTGCAAATACGCAGTATTTT.

The chain couples TRBV11-3 to TRBJ2-5, with a possible D match to TRBD2 (5 bases). The V end was cut by 2 bases, the J end by 6 bases, with 19 bases between. Germline V CDR1 and CDR2: SGHNT, YENEEA. This CDR3 contains 16 residues. The CDR3 DNA is TGTGCCAGCAGCTTACCTCTCGGATCCCGGAGGAAGACCCAGTACTTC. Translation gives CASSLPLGSRRKTQYF.

V and J are TRBV5-8 and TRBJ2-5; 7 bases line up with TRBD2. Trimming at V came to 2 bases and at J to 2 bases, leaving 12 bases not matched to a gene. The CDR3 runs 17 residues. CDR1 and CDR2 from the germline V gene are SGHTS and YDEGEE. In DNA form, the CDR3 reads TGTGCCAGCAGCTTATGGGGGAGGGCCGGCGGGCAAGAGACCCAGTACTTC. Its protein product is CASSLWGRAGGQETQYF.

Details on this clonotype: An end of the junction does not agree with germline; a read error may underlie this. V is TRBV5-6 and J is TRBJ2-5, with unresolved D. Germline V gives CDR1 SGHDT, CDR2 YYEEEE. CDR3 length: 12 residues. The CDR3, as DNA: TGTGCCGGCAGTCAAACCCAAGAGACCCAGTACTTC. It is translated as CAGSQTQETQYF.

This clonotype appeared a few times. The chain employs TRBV15 and TRBJ1-5, with 7 bases fitting TRBD1. Trimming took 0 bases from V and 6 from J; bases not matched to a gene: 5. Germline loops: CDR1 LNHNV, CDR2 YYDKDF (reference sequence). This CDR3 has 15 residues. DNA of the CDR3: TGTGCCACCAGCAGAGATTTGGGGGACAGTCAGCCCCAGCATTTT. Encoded protein: CATSRDLGDSQPQHF. Together with reference TRBV15 and TRBJ1-5, the CDR3 gives the full variable domain: DAMVIQNPRYQVTQFGKPVTLSCSQTLNHNVMYWYQQKSSQAPKLLFHYYDKDFNNEADTPDNFQSRRPNTSFCFLDIRSPGLGDTAMYLCATSRDLGDSQPQHFGDGTRLSIL.

This clonotype occurred many times. The V gene is TRBV6-1, the J gene TRBJ2-7; the match to TRBD1 covers 7 bases. V was pared by 4 bases and J by 1 base, with 1 base of the junction left unmatched. Germline V gives CDR1 MNHNS, CDR2 SASEGT. The CDR3 consists of 13 residues. CDR3 nucleotides: TGTGCCAGCAGTGGGGACAGTTCCTACGAGCAGTACTTC. Translated: CASSGDSSYEQYF.

This clonotype was seen a few times. V and J are TRBV19 and TRBJ2-1, with D possibly TRBD2 on 5 matching bases. The CDR3 length is 14 residues. Germline V gene data show CDR1 as LNHDA and CDR2 as SQIVND (reference sequence). Trimming shortened V by 3 bases and J by 3 bases, and 9 bases separated the two germline ends. CDR3 residues: CASSMGGSYNEQFF. As DNA, the CDR3 is TGTGCCAGTAGTATGGGTGGGAGCTACAATGAGCAGTTCTTC. The full variable domain, in which reference TRBV19 and TRBJ2-1 provide the parts outside the CDR3, is DGGITQSPKYLFRKEGQNVTLSCEQNLNHDAMYWYRQDPGQGLRLIYYSQIVNDFQKGDIAEGYSVSREKKESFPLTVTSAQKNPTAFYLCASSMGGSYNEQFFGPGTRLTVL.